A selection of T cell receptor beta chains follows, all from one sample in a study of identical twins. Using its own MiXCR run on the 5' RACE reads, TCRdb lists one record per CDR3 protein. This table holds 200,000 to 300,000 distinct CDR3 sequences, approximately 7.9% found once. This same sample was also taken into another study, of yellow fever vaccine responses in identical twins.

The specimen was CD8+ T cells sorted from blood. These receptors all stem from a woman aged 18 to 35 in good health. The CDR3 runs from the conserved cysteine through the conserved F or W. The order of the fields is J gene, clone size, D gene, V gene, CDR3 length, CDR3 protein, CDR3 DNA. A D gene is named only where the DNA matches it firmly. Where a row states a size, it is once, few, many or the class of an expanded clone; other rows omit it.

J: TRBJ2-7
size: few
D: TRBD2
V: TRBV10-3
length: 12
CDR3: CAIRGGNYEQYF
DNA: TGTGCCATACGGGGGGGAAACTACGAGCAGTACTTC

J: TRBJ2-7
size: few
D: -
V: TRBV3-1
length: 13
CDR3: CASRGRATYEQYF
DNA: TGTGCCAGCCGCGGGCGGGCTACCTACGAGCAGTACTTC

J: TRBJ2-3
size: few
D: TRBD2
V: TRBV3-1
length: 15
CDR3: CASSPGLGGADTQYF
DNA: TGTGCCAGCAGCCCGGGTTTGGGGGGGGCAGATACGCAGTATTTT

J: TRBJ1-6
size: few
D: -
V: TRBV6-2/TRBV6-3
length: 20
CDR3: CASSYSRLVALGLLNSPLHF
DNA: TGTGCCAGCAGTTACTCGAGATTAGTGGCTCTGGGACTTTTAAATTCACCCCTCCACTTT

J: TRBJ1-1
size: once
D: -
V: TRBV12-5
length: 14
CDR3: CASGLEGPRTEAFF
DNA: TGTGCTAGTGGTTTGGAGGGGCCTCGGACTGAAGCTTTCTTT

J: TRBJ2-1
size: many
D: -
V: TRBV9
length: 12
CDR3: CASSALVGEQFF
DNA: TGTGCCAGCAGCGCCCTTGTGGGTGAGCAGTTCTTC

J: TRBJ2-1
size: many
D: TRBD2
V: TRBV7-9
length: 15
CDR3: CASTNPSGSYNEQFF
DNA: TGTGCCAGCACCAACCCTAGCGGGAGTTACAATGAGCAGTTCTTC

J: TRBJ1-2
size: many
D: -
V: TRBV4-1
length: 16
CDR3: CASSQDAGRVDYGYTF
DNA: TGCGCCAGCAGCCAAGATGCGGGCAGGGTGGACTATGGCTACACCTTC

J: TRBJ2-3
size: few
D: TRBD1
V: TRBV27
length: 17
CDR3: CASSDNLGDRVTDTQYF
DNA: TGTGCCAGCAGCGATAACCTAGGGGACAGGGTAACAGATACGCAGTATTTT

J: TRBJ2-7
size: many
D: -
V: TRBV13
length: 13
CDR3: CASSLEAGHEQYF
DNA: TGTGCCAGCAGCTTAGAGGCAGGACACGAGCAGTACTTC

J: TRBJ1-1
size: -
D: -
V: TRBV27
length: 15
CDR3: CASSLSWGGNTEAFF
DNA: TGTGCCAGCAGTTTATCTTGGGGGGGGAACACTGAAGCTTTCTTT

J: TRBJ2-5
size: many
D: -
V: TRBV4-1
length: 15
CDR3: CASSHFGPGVETQYF
DNA: TGCGCCAGCAGCCATTTTGGGCCGGGGGTTGAGACCCAGTACTTC

J: TRBJ2-1
size: many
D: -
V: TRBV3-1
length: 15
CDR3: CASSQGGSSYNEQFF
DNA: TGTGCCAGCAGCCAGGGGGGAAGCTCCTACAATGAGCAGTTCTTC

J: TRBJ2-2
size: many
D: TRBD1
V: TRBV7-9
length: 15
CDR3: CASSPRDRVTGELFF
DNA: TGTGCCAGCAGCCCGCGGGACAGGGTCACCGGGGAGCTGTTTTTT

J: TRBJ2-7
size: many
D: -
V: TRBV5-5
length: 14
CDR3: CASSHRDRTYEQYF
DNA: TGTGCCAGCAGTCACCGGGACCGTACCTACGAGCAGTACTTC

J: TRBJ2-1
size: many
D: TRBD2
V: TRBV4-1
length: 15
CDR3: CASSQWGGWYDEQFF
DNA: TGCGCCAGCAGCCAATGGGGGGGGTGGTACGATGAGCAGTTCTTC

J: TRBJ1-1
size: -
D: -
V: TRBV19
length: 13
CDR3: CASSTRQVHEAFF
DNA: TGTGCCAGTAGCACCCGACAGGTCCATGAAGCTTTCTTT

J: TRBJ2-3
size: -
D: TRBD2
V: TRBV20-1
length: 15
CDR3: CSAQPGLAGTDTQYF
DNA: TGCAGTGCCCAACCCGGACTAGCGGGCACAGATACGCAGTATTTT

J: TRBJ2-1
size: few
D: TRBD1
V: TRBV28
length: 15
CDR3: CASSPYLTGGDEQFF
DNA: TGTGCCAGCAGTCCCTATCTGACAGGGGGCGATGAGCAGTTCTTC

J: TRBJ2-1
size: few
D: TRBD2
V: TRBV7-6
length: 16
CDR3: CASSLVSGGTYNEQFF
DNA: TGTGCCAGCAGCCTTGTTAGCGGGGGGACATACAATGAGCAGTTCTTC

J: TRBJ2-7
size: many
D: TRBD2
V: TRBV5-1
length: 15
CDR3: CASTRTSGYKYEQYF
DNA: TGCGCCAGCACGCGGACTAGCGGATATAAATACGAGCAGTACTTC

J: TRBJ2-3
size: -
D: -
V: TRBV13
length: 14
CDR3: CASSYRTSTDTQYF
DNA: TGTGCCAGCAGCTACAGAACTAGCACAGATACGCAGTATTTT

J: TRBJ2-3
size: many
D: -
V: TRBV2
length: 15
CDR3: CASSVGGGYTDTQYF
DNA: TGTGCCAGCAGTGTTGGCGGGGGCTACACAGATACGCAGTATTTT

J: TRBJ2-5
size: many
D: -
V: TRBV25-1
length: 13
CDR3: CASTPGGSETQYF
DNA: TGTGCCAGCACCCCTGGGGGATCAGAGACCCAGTACTTC

J: TRBJ1-3
size: -
D: -
V: TRBV9
length: 15
CDR3: CASSRRQVDGNTIYF
DNA: TGTGCCAGCAGCCGAAGACAGGTTGACGGAAACACCATATATTTT

J: TRBJ1-2
size: -
D: TRBD1
V: TRBV24-1
length: 14
CDR3: CATSDADRVYGYTF
DNA: TGTGCCACCAGTGATGCTGACAGGGTCTATGGCTACACCTTC

J: TRBJ2-1
size: few
D: TRBD2
V: TRBV12-3/TRBV12-4
length: 15
CDR3: CASSIGTSGGNEQFF
DNA: TGTGCCAGCAGTATCGGGACTAGCGGGGGAAATGAGCAGTTCTTC

J: TRBJ2-7
size: many
D: -
V: TRBV20-1
length: 14
CDR3: CSARESSGSYEQYF
DNA: TGCAGTGCTAGAGAATCAAGTGGGAGTTACGAGCAGTACTTC

J: TRBJ1-3
size: -
D: -
V: TRBV7-7
length: 15
CDR3: CASREGPHSGNTIYF
DNA: TGTGCCAGCAGAGAGGGACCGCACTCTGGAAACACCATATATTTT

J: TRBJ2-2
size: few
D: TRBD2
V: TRBV12-3/TRBV12-4
length: 19
CDR3: CASSFLYGTSGRNTGELFF
DNA: TGTGCCAGCAGTTTTCTTTACGGGACTAGCGGGAGGAACACCGGGGAGCTGTTTTTT

J: TRBJ2-3
size: many
D: -
V: TRBV3-1
length: 15
CDR3: CASSQEFDNTDTQYF
DNA: TGTGCCAGCAGCCAAGAGTTTGATAACACAGATACGCAGTATTTT

J: TRBJ2-2
size: many
D: -
V: TRBV12-3/TRBV12-4
length: 14
CDR3: CASSFSRNTGELFF
DNA: TGTGCCAGCAGTTTTTCGAGGAACACCGGGGAGCTGTTTTTT

J: TRBJ2-5
size: many
D: -
V: TRBV29-1
length: 14
CDR3: CSVGVTGWEETQYF
DNA: TGCAGCGTTGGTGTGACAGGATGGGAAGAGACCCAGTACTTC